The entry below describes one T cell receptor (beta chain). The clone's antigen remains unknown. There are no base qualities to consult, and no much larger clone falls within one base. The cohort was made up of hundreds of healthy bone marrow donors. Cohort members were all nominally healthy when sampled, although unrecorded immune exposures were likely present. The donor tested CMV seropositive, placing the donor among the 250 to 350 seropositive members of the cohort. A peripheral blood sample was collected from each donor, and TCR beta sequencing was performed on peripheral blood mononuclear cells. The Qiagen DNeasy Blood Extraction Kit was used to extract genomic DNA from the blood cell samples. The entry originates in a study of cytomegalovirus exposure and HLA in healthy donors listed by TCRdb under 2017. Context from the whole study: An earlier analysis of about 560 of the donors reported over 250 Gb of sequence data and approximately 120 million unique TCR beta sequences obtained from approximately 180 million T cells. Around 320 gigabases of sequencing data and tens of millions of unique TCR sequences were included in an early release covering 500 to 750 HLA-typed donors. The genetic ancestry cluster associated with self-reported Caucasian donors included 81% of the roughly 400 genotyped donors. The aim of the study was to test whether cataloging public T cell receptors could identify signatures of past pathogen exposure. The study used immunosequencing to profile the T cell repertoires of hundreds of subjects and linked those repertoires to cytomegalovirus serostatus. Along with the roughly 670-subject first cohort, a separate validation cohort of 120 different subjects was used. To predict cytomegalovirus infection status, the study brought together high-throughput TCR immunosequencing, statistical association of individual TCRs with disease status, and machine learning. In a later analysis, previously published TCR beta repertoires from roughly 710 donors were re-analyzed and high-resolution HLA genotyping was added so that TCR occurrence patterns could be studied. Rather than drawing on any new phenotypic data, the later analysis identified candidate immune exposures from TCR beta sequences and the way those sequences occurred across donors. An earlier analysis of several hundred of the donors applied high-throughput TCR beta sequencing to assess whether each TCR beta V gene segment acted as functional or pseudogenic. Donor age, sex, ethnicity and CMV serostatus were collected together with the repertoire data. A later genetic analysis took genome-wide SNP genotypes for about 55% of the 666 donors and used that subset as a discovery cohort. Every repertoire in the discovery cohort had been generated on one and the same sequencing platform. HLA typing covered class I and class II loci at four-digit resolution. The number of typed donors differed by locus: roughly 629-640 for A, B, C, DRB1 and DQB1; roughly 510 for DQA1; over 600 for DPA1; and about 470 for DPB1. Because of strong linkage in the cohort, five DR-DQ haplotypes were treated as single units for association and clustering. Among roughly 370 genotyped donors of the cohort, an average of about 240,000 unique TCR beta nucleotide sequences were sequenced per donor, around 20% of them non-productive.

The CDR3 measures 15 amino acids from cysteine to phenylalanine. The retained sequence is limited to the CDR3, 45 bases, with the frame set at the first base. V and J lose 0 bases and 2 bases, and a span of 9 bases separates them. From the germline V gene, CDR1 is SGDLS and CDR2 is YYNGEE. Library preparation employed the immunoSEQ multiplex PCR assay. The multiplex PCR relied on a mix of 60 forward primers for TCR Vbeta segments and 13 reverse primers for TCR Jbeta segments. A multiplex PCR assay on genomic DNA amplified the CDR3 region of rearranged TCR beta genes. The Illumina HiSeq System was used to sequence the amplified TCR beta libraries as 87-base-pair reads. From the authors' description of their analysis: In a later analysis, tens of millions of unique TCR beta chains were counted across the 650 to 700 repertoires, and around 11 million of these chains were shared by at least two donors. A nearest-neighbor algorithm error-corrected the raw reads and collapsed the reads into unique sequences, merging closely related sequences to remove PCR and sequencing errors. Alignment of CDR3 sequences to IMGT reference sequences was used to assign V, D and J gene segments. Each retained sequence needed at least a six-nucleotide match to both a V gene segment and a J gene segment. A rearrangement counted as productive if the CDR3 had no stop codons and remained in frame with V and J, and every other rearrangement counted as non-productive. CDR3 was defined by IMGT convention, running from the second conserved V-encoded cysteine to the conserved J-encoded phenylalanine. Sequences without an unambiguous match to a single V gene segment were excluded from the earlier analysis of several hundred of the donors. An earlier analysis of fewer than 650 of the donors classified V segments as functional when productive rearrangements were above 56.7% and as segregating when the standard deviation between donors was above 5%. A statistical classification framework was built to diagnose cytomegalovirus status from the catalog of TCR beta chain sequences. V and J gene assignment, in a later analysis, came from comparing TCR nucleotide sequences with IMGT/GENE-DB human TR gene sequences. In a later analysis, CDR3 sequences and most-parsimonious VDJ recombination scenarios were assigned using the TCRdist pipeline. In a later analysis, every TCR beta chain was defined by the combination of its CDR3 amino acid sequence and its V-gene family, and reads without a unique V-gene family were dropped. A later analysis removed roughly 590 highly shared, low-generation-probability nucleotide sequences to deal with suspected cross-contamination and a sequencing artifact. For each public chain, a later analysis derived a clonal expansion index from normalized ranks of inferred template counts within each repertoire. In a later analysis, generation probabilities were computed with a VDJ recombination model fitted to out-of-frame rearrangements, and the resulting probabilities were checked against IGoR. A later analysis scored TCR-TCR, TCR-HLA and TCR-CMV co-occurrence with hypergeometric tests, applying a repertoire-size bias correction to TCR pairs. A later analysis estimated false discovery rates by permuting HLA or CMV assignments 20 times. A later analysis grouped co-occurring TCRs with DBSCAN, adding TCRdist sequence similarity when clustering within HLA-allele-positive subsets. Repertoires with fewer than 30,000 or more than 120,000 public chains, plus five repertoires with anomalous nucleotide sharing, were excluded from co-occurrence clustering. In TCRdb, the immuneACCESS table is reduced to in-frame sequences with V and J assigned. These tables do not hold every clone; where another copy was compared, an unresolved V gene accounts for under half, and the others remain unexplained. V and J calls and clone size are as listed in that table; D and trimming were resolved from the DNA. Within this sample are roughly 110,000 clones, with approximately 67% of them counted one time only. The top ten hold about 8.6% of the sample.

Study-wide findings and limitations: In the study, some 160 TCR beta chains were listed as associated with cytomegalovirus. The earlier analysis of 587 of the donors excluded 15 to 20 rarely observed V segments, including chromosome 9 orphons, because counts were too low. In a later analysis, 16,951 TCR beta sequences were associated with specific HLA alleles at a false discovery rate of 0.05. A further reported finding was that TCR beta sequences accurately predicted the HLA-A and HLA-B alleles for most subjects in the first cohort. According to the authors, the approach could potentially be generalized to other disease states and immunological phenotypes. Some IMGT-functional V segments, including TRBV6-2 and TRBV6-3, could not be distinguished by the 87-base-pair reads and were therefore excluded. Because HLA typing was unavailable for some donors at each locus, only the typed subset was used in association tests. In a later analysis, HLA-associated TCR beta chains showed more clonal expansion and lower generation probabilities than non-associated chains that were equally common. Cytomegalovirus status was reported to be diagnosed by the classifier with high specificity and sensitivity in both the original and validation cohorts. When HLA alleles, especially DR and DQ, strongly co-occurred, attributing TCR associations to individual alleles was difficult. In a later genetic analysis, a missense DCLRE1C variant was associated with V-gene and J-gene trimming of TCR beta chains, and the association was replicated in an independent cohort. Three of the identified cytomegalovirus-associated TCR beta chains were confirmed in vitro to be specific for cytomegalovirus antigens. A cluster of highly shared sequence variants was judged likely to be a technical artifact of the sequencing pipeline. In this cohort, only TCR beta chains were sequenced, and detectable features were limited by the absence of alpha or paired-chain data. Sequencing depth was assumed to be roughly uniform across donors in the presence/absence analyses, though that assumption may not hold. A later analysis found that TCR association rates varied across HLA loci, with DRB1 alleles showing the most associated TCRs and HLA-C alleles the fewest. An earlier analysis of 587 of the donors showed that most TCR beta V segments appeared in productive rearrangements either about 87% or about 30% of the time, which broadly matched IMGT annotations. Compared with the roughly 720-donor mean, donors in an Asian-associated ancestry cluster had fewer N-insertions in productive TCRs, according to a later genetic analysis. In a later analysis, most CMV-associated TCR beta chains were found to appear HLA-restricted, with HLA associations seemingly driven largely by CMV exposure. Across donors, most TCR sequences were observed very rarely, whereas some public TCRs were present in many individuals. For the cohort, immune exposure information was limited to CMV serostatus. Correlated functional status among segregating V segments might be attributable to linkage disequilibrium, but an unknown experimental factor could not be ruled out. In a later analysis, several top co-occurrence clusters were reported to appear linked to parvovirus B19, influenza, CMV and Epstein-Barr virus.

This chain is built from TRBV9 and TRBJ1-5, with the identity of the D gene unclear. The clonotype originates from a man between 18 and 35 years old in good health and CMV-seropositive. The sequenced sample was PBMCs. The DNA sequence is TGTGCCAGCAGCGTAGGAGGCGCAGGCAATCAGCCCCAGCATTTT. Its coded protein is CASSVGGAGNQPQHF.